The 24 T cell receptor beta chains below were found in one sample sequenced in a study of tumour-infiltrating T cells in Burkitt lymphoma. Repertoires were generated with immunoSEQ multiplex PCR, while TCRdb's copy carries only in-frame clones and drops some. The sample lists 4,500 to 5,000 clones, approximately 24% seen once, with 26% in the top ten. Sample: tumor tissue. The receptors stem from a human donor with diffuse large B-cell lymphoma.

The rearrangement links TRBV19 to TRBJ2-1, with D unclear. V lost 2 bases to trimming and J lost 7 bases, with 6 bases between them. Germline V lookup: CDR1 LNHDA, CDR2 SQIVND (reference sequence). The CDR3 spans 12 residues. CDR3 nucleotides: TGTGCCAGTAGTATAAGACAAAATGAGCAGTTCTTC. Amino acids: CASSIRQNEQFF.

The CDR3 loop reads CASSEGSRTDTQYF. DNA of the CDR3: TGTGCCAGCAGCGAGGGGTCCCGCACAGATACGCAGTATTTT. The J gene is TRBJ2-3, the V gene TRBV9; D is perhaps TRBD1 (5 bases). Trimming took 3 bases from V and 1 from J, leaving 9 bases between them. Germline V gene lookup returns CDR1 SGDLS and CDR2 YYNGEE. The CDR3 sequence is 14 residues long.

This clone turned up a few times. This CDR3 reads CASSQDHVSDEQYF. The DNA of the CDR3 is TGTGCCAGCAGCCAAGATCATGTTAGTGACGAGCAGTACTTC. The J gene is TRBJ2-7, the V gene TRBV4-2, with D hard to call. The V end lost 0 bases, the J end lost 5 bases, and 11 bases lay between the germline ends. CDR1 is LGHNA, CDR2 YNFKEQ, per germline. CDR3 size: 14 residues.

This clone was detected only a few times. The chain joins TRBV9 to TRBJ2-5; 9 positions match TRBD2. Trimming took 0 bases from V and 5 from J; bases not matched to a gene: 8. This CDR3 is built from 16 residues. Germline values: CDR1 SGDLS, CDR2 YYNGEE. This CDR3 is CASSVEDSGRGETQYF. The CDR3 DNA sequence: TGTGCCAGCAGCGTAGAAGATAGCGGGAGAGGGGAGACCCAGTACTTC.

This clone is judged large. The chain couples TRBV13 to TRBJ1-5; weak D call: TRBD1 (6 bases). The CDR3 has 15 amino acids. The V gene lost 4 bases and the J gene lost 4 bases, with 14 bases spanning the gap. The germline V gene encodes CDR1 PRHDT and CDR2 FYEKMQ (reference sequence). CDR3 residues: CASSSRGAPNQPQHF. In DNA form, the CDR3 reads TGTGCCAGCAGCTCGCGGGGGGCGCCGAATCAGCCCCAGCATTTT.

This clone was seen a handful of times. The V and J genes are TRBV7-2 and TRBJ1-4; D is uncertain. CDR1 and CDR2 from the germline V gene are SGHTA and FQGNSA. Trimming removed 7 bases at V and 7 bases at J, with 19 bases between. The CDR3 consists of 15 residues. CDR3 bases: TGTGCCAGCACCCTCACGGCAGTATCCAGTGAAAAACTGTTTTTT. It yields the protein CASTLTAVSSEKLFF.

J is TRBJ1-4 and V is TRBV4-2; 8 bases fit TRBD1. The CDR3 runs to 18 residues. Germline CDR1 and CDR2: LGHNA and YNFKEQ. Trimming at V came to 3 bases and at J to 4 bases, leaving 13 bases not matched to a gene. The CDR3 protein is CASSQLHVAGQDNEKLFF. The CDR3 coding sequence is TGTGCCAGCAGCCAGCTACATGTAGCGGGACAGGATAATGAAAAACTGTTTTTT.

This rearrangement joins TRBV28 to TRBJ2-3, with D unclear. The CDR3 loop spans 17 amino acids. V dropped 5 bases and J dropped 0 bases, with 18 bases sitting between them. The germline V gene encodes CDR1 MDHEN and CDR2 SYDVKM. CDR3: CASSLSPGLSSTDTQYF. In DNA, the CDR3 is TGTGCCAGCAGTCTGTCCCCCGGGCTCTCTAGCACAGATACGCAGTATTTT.

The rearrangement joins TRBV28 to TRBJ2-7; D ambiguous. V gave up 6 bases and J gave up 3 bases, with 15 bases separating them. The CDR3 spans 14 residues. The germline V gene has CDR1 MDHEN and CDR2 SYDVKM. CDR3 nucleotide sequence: TGTGCCAGCAGCAAGGCTTTGGGATACTACGAGCAGTACTTC. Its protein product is CASSKALGYYEQYF.

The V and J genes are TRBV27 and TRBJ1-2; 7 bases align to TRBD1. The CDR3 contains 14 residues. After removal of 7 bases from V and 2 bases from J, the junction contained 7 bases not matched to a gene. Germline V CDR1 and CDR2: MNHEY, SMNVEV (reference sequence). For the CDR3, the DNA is TGTGCCAGCACCACAGGGGCCCTAAACTATGGCTACACCTTC. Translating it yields CASTTGALNYGYTF.

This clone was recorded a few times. The CDR3 region has the DNA TGCGCCAGCAGTCAATCGCCGGGAACTGGGGCCAACGTCCTGACTTTC. Its translation is CASSQSPGTGANVLTF. This chain connects TRBV23-1 to TRBJ2-6, with D tentatively TRBD2 (5 bases). TRBV23-1 is assigned to the ORF class and has an uncertain function. The V end lost 0 bases, the J end lost 2 bases, and 8 bases lay between the germline ends. The CDR3 has 16 residues.

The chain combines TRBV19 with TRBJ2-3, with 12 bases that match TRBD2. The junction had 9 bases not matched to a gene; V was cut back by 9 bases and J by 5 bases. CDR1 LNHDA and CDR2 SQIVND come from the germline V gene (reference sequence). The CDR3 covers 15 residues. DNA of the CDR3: TGTGCCAGCTCTACTAGCGGGAGGAGGGGAGATACGCAGTATTTT. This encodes CASSTSGRRGDTQYF.

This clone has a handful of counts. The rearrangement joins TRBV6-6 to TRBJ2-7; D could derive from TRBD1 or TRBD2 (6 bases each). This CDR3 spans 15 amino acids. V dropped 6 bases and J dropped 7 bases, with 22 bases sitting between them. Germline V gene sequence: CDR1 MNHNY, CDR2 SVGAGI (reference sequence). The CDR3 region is CASSRGQGDVEEQYF. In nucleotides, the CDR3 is TGTGCCAGCAGCCGGGGGCAGGGCGACGTCGAGGAGCAGTACTTC.

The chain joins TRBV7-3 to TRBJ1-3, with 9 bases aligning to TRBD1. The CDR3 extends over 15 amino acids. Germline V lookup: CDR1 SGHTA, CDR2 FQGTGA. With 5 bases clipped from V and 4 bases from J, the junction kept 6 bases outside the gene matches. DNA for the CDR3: TGTGCCAGCAGCAGATCCGGGACAGGGGGAAACACCATATATTTT. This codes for CASSRSGTGGNTIYF.

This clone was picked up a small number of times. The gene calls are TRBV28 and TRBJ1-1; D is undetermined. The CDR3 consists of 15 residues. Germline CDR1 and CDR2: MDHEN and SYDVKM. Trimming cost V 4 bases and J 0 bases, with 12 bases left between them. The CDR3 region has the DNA TGTGCCAGCAGTTCAGGAGACGATCTGAACACTGAAGCTTTCTTT. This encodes CASSSGDDLNTEAFF.

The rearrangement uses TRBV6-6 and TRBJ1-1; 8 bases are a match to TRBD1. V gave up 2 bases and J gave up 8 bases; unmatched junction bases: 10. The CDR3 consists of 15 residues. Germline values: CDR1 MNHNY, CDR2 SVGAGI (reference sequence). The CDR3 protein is CASSYQRQGAREAFF. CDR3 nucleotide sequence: TGTGCCAGCAGTTACCAAAGGCAGGGGGCGCGGGAAGCTTTCTTT.

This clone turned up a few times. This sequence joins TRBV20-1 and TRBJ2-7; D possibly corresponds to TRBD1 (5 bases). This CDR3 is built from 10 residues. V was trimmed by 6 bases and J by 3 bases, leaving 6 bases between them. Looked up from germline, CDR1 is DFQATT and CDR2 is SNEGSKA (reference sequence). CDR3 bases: TGCAGTGCACAGGACTACGAGCAGTACTTC. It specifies CSAQDYEQYF.

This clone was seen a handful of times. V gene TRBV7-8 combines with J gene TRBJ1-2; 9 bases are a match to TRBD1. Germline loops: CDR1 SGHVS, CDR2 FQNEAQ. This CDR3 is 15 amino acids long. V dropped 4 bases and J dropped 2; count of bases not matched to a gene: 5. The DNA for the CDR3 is TGTGCCAGCAGCTCCCGGACAGGGGTAAACTATGGCTACACCTTC. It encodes CASSSRTGVNYGYTF.

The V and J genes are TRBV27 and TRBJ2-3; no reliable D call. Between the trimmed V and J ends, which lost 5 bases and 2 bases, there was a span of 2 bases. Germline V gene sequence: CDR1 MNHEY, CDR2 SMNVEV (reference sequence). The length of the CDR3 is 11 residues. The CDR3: CASSTTDTQYF. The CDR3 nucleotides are TGTGCCAGCAGTACCACAGATACGCAGTATTTT.

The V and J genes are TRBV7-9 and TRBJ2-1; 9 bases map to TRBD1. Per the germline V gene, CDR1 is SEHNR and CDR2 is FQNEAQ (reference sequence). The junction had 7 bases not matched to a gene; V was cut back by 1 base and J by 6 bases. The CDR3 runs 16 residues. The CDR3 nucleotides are TGTGCCAGCAGCTTAGTGGGGACAGGGATTGTCAATGAGCAGTTCTTC. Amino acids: CASSLVGTGIVNEQFF.

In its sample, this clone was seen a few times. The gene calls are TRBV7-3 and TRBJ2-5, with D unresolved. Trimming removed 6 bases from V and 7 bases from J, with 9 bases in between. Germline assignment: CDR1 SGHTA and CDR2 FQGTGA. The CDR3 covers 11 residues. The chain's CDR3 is CASSLKGTQYF. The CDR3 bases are TGTGCCAGCAGTCTGAAAGGGACCCAGTACTTC.

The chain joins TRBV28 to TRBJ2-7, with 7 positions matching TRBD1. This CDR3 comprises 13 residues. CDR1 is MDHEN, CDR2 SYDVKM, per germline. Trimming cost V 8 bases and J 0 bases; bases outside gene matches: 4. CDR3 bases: TGTGCCAGCGCCCGACAGGGCTCCTACGAGCAGTACTTC. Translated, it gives CASARQGSYEQYF.

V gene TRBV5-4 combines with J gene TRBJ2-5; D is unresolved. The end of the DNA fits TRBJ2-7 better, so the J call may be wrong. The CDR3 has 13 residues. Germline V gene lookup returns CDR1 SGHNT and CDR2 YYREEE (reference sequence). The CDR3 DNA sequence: TGTGCCAGCAGCTTAGGAAACGCCTACGAGCAGTACTTC. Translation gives CASSLGNAYEQYF.

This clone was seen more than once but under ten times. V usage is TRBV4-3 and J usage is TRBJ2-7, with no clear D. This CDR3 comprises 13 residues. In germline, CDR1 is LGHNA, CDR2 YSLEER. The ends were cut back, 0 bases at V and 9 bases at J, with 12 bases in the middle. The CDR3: CASSQELSAVQYF. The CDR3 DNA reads TGCGCCAGCAGCCAAGAGTTATCCGCGGTGCAGTACTTC.